The rows below give T cell receptor beta chains drawn from one sample of a study of blood T cell repertoires in COVID-19. TCRdb's table, derived via immunoSEQ multiplex PCR, lists solely in-frame clones and lacks some. The sample lists some 120,000 clones; roughly four fifths were seen once. The sequencing sample was made of peripheral blood. These receptors all come from a human donor in a cohort sampled during active COVID-19. Both conserved end residues are part of each CDR3. D genes are given only for firm matches. The size of a clone is reported for some rows only, either as once, few or many, or as a class for expanded clones.

clone_size: many
d_call: NA
j_call: TRBJ2-2
v_call: TRBV7-8
cdr3_nt: TGTGCCAGCAGGGTGAGGGGGGGAAACACCGGGGAGCTGTTTTTT
cdr3_aa: CASRVRGGNTGELFF

clone_size: NA
d_call: TRBD2
j_call: TRBJ2-1
v_call: TRBV7-9
cdr3_nt: TGTGCCAGCAGGTCTAGCGGGGGTAACAATGAGCAGTTCTTC
cdr3_aa: CASRSSGGNNEQFF

clone_size: NA
d_call: TRBD1
j_call: TRBJ2-6
v_call: TRBV29-1
cdr3_nt: TGCAGCGTCGCAGGGGGCGCTGGGGCCAACGTCCTGACTTTC
cdr3_aa: CSVAGGAGANVLTF

clone_size: NA
d_call: TRBD2
j_call: TRBJ2-5
v_call: TRBV10-3
cdr3_nt: TGTGCCACCTCAAGGGAGGGAGAGACCCAGTACTTC
cdr3_aa: CATSREGETQYF

clone_size: NA
d_call: NA
j_call: TRBJ2-7
v_call: TRBV4-1
cdr3_nt: TGCGCCAGCAGCCAAGATTCCCGAACAGGTCCGCTGACGGTACAGTACTTC
cdr3_aa: CASSQDSRTGPLTVQYF

clone_size: few
d_call: TRBD2
j_call: TRBJ2-7
v_call: TRBV7-2
cdr3_nt: TGTGCCAGCAGCCCCAGCGGGGGCTTGTACGAGCAGTACTTC
cdr3_aa: CASSPSGGLYEQYF

clone_size: NA
d_call: TRBD2
j_call: TRBJ2-1
v_call: TRBV7-2
cdr3_nt: TGTGCCAGCAGCGTGAATGGAGCGGGGGGCCTATACAATGAGCAGTTCTTC
cdr3_aa: CASSVNGAGGLYNEQFF

clone_size: NA
d_call: TRBD2
j_call: TRBJ2-1
v_call: TRBV3-1/TRBV3-2
cdr3_nt: TGTGCCAGCAGCCAAGGCGCGGGGGGCAATGAGCAGTTCTTC
cdr3_aa: CASSQGAGGNEQFF

clone_size: NA
d_call: TRBD2
j_call: TRBJ2-2
v_call: TRBV6-5
cdr3_nt: TGTGCCAGCAGGGCCTTCAGCGGGGCTAACGGGGAGCTGTTTTTT
cdr3_aa: CASRAFSGANGELFF

clone_size: NA
d_call: NA
j_call: TRBJ1-2
v_call: TRBV6-1
cdr3_nt: TGTGCCAGCAGTGAAGCGGGGGCAGGGGGCTACACCTTC
cdr3_aa: CASSEAGAGGYTF

clone_size: once
d_call: TRBD2
j_call: TRBJ2-7
v_call: TRBV18
cdr3_nt: TGTGCCAGCTCACCACGGTCTGACGGGACTAGCCTTCGGTACTTC
cdr3_aa: CASSPRSDGTSLRYF

clone_size: few
d_call: NA
j_call: TRBJ1-2
v_call: TRBV27
cdr3_nt: TGTGCCAGTCGCTTTGGGGGCGGCTATGGCTACACCTTC
cdr3_aa: CASRFGGGYGYTF

clone_size: NA
d_call: TRBD2
j_call: TRBJ2-7
v_call: TRBV29-1
cdr3_nt: TGCAGCTTTCGGGGACTAGCGGGGGGTTCCGAGCAGTACTTC
cdr3_aa: CSFRGLAGGSEQYF

clone_size: NA
d_call: NA
j_call: TRBJ2-2
v_call: TRBV7-2
cdr3_nt: TGTGCCAGCAGCTTACAGAGGATTAACACCGGGGAGCTGTTTTTT
cdr3_aa: CASSLQRINTGELFF

clone_size: NA
d_call: TRBD2
j_call: TRBJ2-1
v_call: TRBV11-1
cdr3_nt: TGTGCCAGCAGCCCCCGACTAGCGAGGAATGAGCAGTTCTTC
cdr3_aa: CASSPRLARNEQFF

clone_size: NA
d_call: TRBD2
j_call: TRBJ2-1
v_call: TRBV7-9
cdr3_nt: TGTGCCAGCAGCTTAGTCCGGGGGGGCTACAATGAGCAGTTCTTC
cdr3_aa: CASSLVRGGYNEQFF